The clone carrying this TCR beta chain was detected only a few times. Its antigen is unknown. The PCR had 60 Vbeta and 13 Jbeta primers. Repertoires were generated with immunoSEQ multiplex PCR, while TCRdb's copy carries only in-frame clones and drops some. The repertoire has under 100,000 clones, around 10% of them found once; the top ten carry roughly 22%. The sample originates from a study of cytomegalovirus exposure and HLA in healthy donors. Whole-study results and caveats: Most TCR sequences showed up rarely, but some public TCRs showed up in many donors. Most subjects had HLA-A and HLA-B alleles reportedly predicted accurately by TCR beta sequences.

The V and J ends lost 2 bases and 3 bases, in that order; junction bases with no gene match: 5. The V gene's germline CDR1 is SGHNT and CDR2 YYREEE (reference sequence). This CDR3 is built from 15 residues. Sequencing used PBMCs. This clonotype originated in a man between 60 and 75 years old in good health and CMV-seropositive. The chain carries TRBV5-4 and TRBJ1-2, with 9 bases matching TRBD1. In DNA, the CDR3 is TGTGCCAGCAGCTTCAAACAGGGGGCGGACTATGGCTACACCTTC. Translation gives CASSFKQGADYGYTF.